This T cell receptor (beta chain) was profiled in a study of cytomegalovirus exposure and HLA in healthy donors. PCR involved 60 Vbeta and 13 Jbeta primers. Sequenced by immunoSEQ multiplex PCR; TCRdb stores in-frame clones only, minus some. The data contain more than 95,000 clones, about 78% of them singletons. Germline lookup yields CDR1 SGHRS and CDR2 YFSETQ. The CDR3 consists of 15 residues. The V end lost 4 bases, the J end lost 8 bases, and 18 bases lay between the germline ends. Study-wide findings and caveats: Trimming of TCR beta V- and J-genes showed a link, identified in a later analysis, to a missense DCLRE1C variant.

With respect to this clone: No antigen is known for it.

Specimen: PBMCs. The sequence was obtained from a man aged 25 to 45 in good health and CMV-seronegative. The chain has TRBV5-1 and TRBJ1-4; D uncertain. The CDR3 region has the DNA TGCGCCAGCAGCGCCACAGTCAATCCGGGAGAAAAACTGTTTTTT. This gives the protein CASSATVNPGEKLFF.